The clone carrying this TCR beta chain has only a few counts. The antigen is undetermined. This record belongs to a study of beta chain features in type 1 diabetes. Study-wide results and caveats: Researchers cautioned that cDNA sequencing could over-represent cells with high TCR expression.

Reverse transcription of all isolated RNA meant that expressed TCRB transcripts were sequenced. Here immunoSEQ multiplex PCR was the method, and the copy in TCRdb shows in-frame clones only, minus some. Of roughly 230,000 clones in the sample, 9.6% were seen once. This CDR3 region has 15 residues. The trim removed 1 base at V and 7 bases at J, leaving 9 bases unmatched. Germline V gives CDR1 SEHNR, CDR2 FQNEAQ (reference sequence). Sequencing used naive CD4+ T cells from blood. The chain joins TRBV7-9 to TRBJ1-1, with 7 bases lining up with TRBD1. The source of this sequence is a woman in her late teens or twenties in good health. Here the CDR3 reads CASSLGQGPSIEAFF. DNA of the CDR3: TGTGCCAGCAGCTTAGGACAGGGCCCCTCCATTGAAGCTTTCTTT.